Following are 31 T cell receptor beta chains from one sample sequenced in a study of T cells in Graves' hyperthyroidism and ophthalmopathy. Amplified TCR beta CDR3 regions derived from RNA transcripts. During a first-round RT-PCR of the TCR CDR3, the HTBI primer set was used. TCRdb re-analysed the multiplex PCR reads in MiXCR, keeping a single row per CDR3 protein. The sample contains approximately 600,000 distinct CDR3 sequences, 15% to 20% of which appear only once. Specimen: blood. Receptor source: a woman between 25 and 40 years old with Graves' hyperthyroidism.

This clonotype occurred a few times. The chain carries TRBV4-1 and TRBJ2-7; 9 nucleotides line up with TRBD2. The V gene's germline CDR1 is MGHRA and CDR2 YSYEKL. V lost 1 base and J lost 4; bases outside the gene matches: 5. This CDR3 region has 15 residues. For the CDR3, the DNA is TGCGCCAGCAGCCAAGTTGGACTAGCGATGTACGAGCAGTACTTC. Encoded protein: CASSQVGLAMYEQYF.

This clonotype was observed at least ten times. The CDR3: CASSQGGTNYEQYF. CDR3 coding DNA: TGTGCCAGCAGCCAAGGAGGGACCAACTACGAGCAGTACTTC. The chain employs TRBV3-1 and TRBJ2-7; D assignment may be TRBD1 or TRBD2 (5 bases each). The V and J ends lost 1 base and 3 bases respectively, with 10 bases between them. CDR3 length equals 14 residues. In germline, CDR1 is LGHDT, CDR2 YNNKEL (reference sequence).

In its sample, this clonotype was seen a few times. The chain employs TRBV30 and TRBJ2-1; TRBD2 aligns across 14 bases. V was pared by 2 bases and J by 9 bases, with 6 bases of the junction left unmatched. CDR3 size: 15 residues. CDR1 is GTSNPN, CDR2 SVGIG, per germline (reference sequence). Here the CDR3 reads CAWSRTSGRKSEQFF. CDR3 DNA: TGTGCCTGGAGTCGGACTAGCGGGAGGAAGAGTGAGCAGTTCTTC.

The CDR3 DNA follows: TGTGCCAGTAGCACATCGGCCGGGGAGCTGTTTTTT. Its translation is CASSTSAGELFF. This chain connects TRBV19 to TRBJ2-2; no reliable D call. The V gene's germline CDR1 is LNHDA and CDR2 SQIVND (reference sequence). Trimming cost V 6 bases and J 6 bases, with 8 bases left between them. The CDR3 loop spans 12 amino acids.

This clonotype was seen only once. This sequence joins TRBV3-1 and TRBJ2-5; TRBD1 matches 7 bases. Germline V gene data show CDR1 as LGHDT and CDR2 as YNNKEL (reference sequence). The CDR3 has 13 residues. V lost 7 bases, J lost 2 bases, and 4 bases stayed unmatched. The CDR3 region has the DNA TGTGCCAGCATAATCAGGGGGCAAGAGACCCAGTACTTC. Translated: CASIIRGQETQYF.

This clonotype was observed at least ten times. J is TRBJ2-7 and V is TRBV6-1, with a tentative D call TRBD1 (6 bases). The CDR3 extends over 13 amino acids. Germline CDR1 and CDR2: MNHNS and SASEGT. V was cut by 6 bases and J by 4 bases, with 13 bases left in between. CDR3 protein: CASSATRGYEQYF. The DNA of the CDR3 is TGTGCCAGCAGCGCTACCAGGGGTTACGAGCAGTACTTC.

V and J are TRBV28 and TRBJ1-6; D is unclear. With 8 bases removed from V and 7 bases from J, the gap between germline ends came to 9 bases. The V gene's germline CDR1 is MDHEN and CDR2 SYDVKM. The CDR3 sequence is 12 residues long. CDR3: CASEGRNSPLHF. CDR3 sequence (DNA): TGTGCCAGCGAGGGCAGGAATTCACCCCTCCACTTT.

This clonotype has just a few counts. This chain links TRBV20-1 with TRBJ1-1, with D unresolved. Trimming took off 8 bases at V and 11 bases at J, with 21 bases between the two ends. Germline lookup yields CDR1 DFQATT and CDR2 SNEGSKA (reference sequence). The CDR3 has 12 amino acids. CDR3 DNA sequence: TGCAGTTACCTGTCGCCCGGCGGTGGCGCTTTCTTT. Its translation is CSYLSPGGGAFF.

V and J are TRBV18 and TRBJ2-1, with TRBD2 matching over 9 bases. Germline lookup yields CDR1 KGHSH and CDR2 LQKENI. CDR3 length: 16 residues. With V trimmed by 8 bases and J by 9 bases, 17 bases remained unmatched. This CDR3 reads CASASLAGVSPTEQFF. CDR3 sequence (DNA): TGTGCCAGCGCCTCATTAGCGGGAGTATCTCCTACTGAGCAGTTCTTC.

This clonotype appeared a few times. The rearrangement links TRBV20-1 to TRBJ1-2; possible D gene TRBD1, 6 bases. This CDR3 is 15 amino acids long. Germline assignment: CDR1 DFQATT and CDR2 SNEGSKA (reference sequence). V dropped 4 bases and J dropped 3 bases, with 18 bases sitting between them. CDR3 in amino acids: CSANQFPDSYYGYTF. CDR3 bases: TGCAGTGCTAATCAGTTTCCGGACAGCTACTATGGCTACACCTTC.

Many counts were recorded for this clonotype. The CDR3 loop is CASSFALSVGIYEQYF. The CDR3 DNA is TGTGCCAGCAGTTTCGCTTTGAGCGTTGGTATCTACGAGCAGTACTTC. The gene calls are TRBV28 and TRBJ2-7; no clear D. V lost 3 bases and J 3 bases, leaving 18 bases between the germline ends. This CDR3 spans 16 amino acids. CDR1 is MDHEN, CDR2 SYDVKM, per germline. The full variable domain, with the rest looked up from reference TRBV28 and TRBJ2-7, is DVKVTQSSRYLVKRTGEKVFLECVQDMDHENMFWYRQDPGLGLRLIYFSYDVKMKEKGDIPEGYSVSREKKERFSLILESASTNQTSMYLCASSFALSVGIYEQYFGPGTRLTVT.

This clonotype was seen ten or more times. The J gene is TRBJ2-7, the V gene TRBV27, with TRBD2 as a possible D gene (5 bases). V was trimmed by 6 bases and J by 9 bases, leaving 21 bases between them. CDR1 and CDR2 (germline): MNHEY, SMNVEV (reference sequence). CDR3 size: 14 residues. The CDR3 DNA sequence: TGTGCCAGCAGAGAGGACTTGCCGTCTATCTGGCAGTACTTC. Protein sequence: CASREDLPSIWQYF.

The chain carries TRBV13 and TRBJ1-6; 8 bases agree with TRBD1. The V gene end was trimmed by 6 bases and the J gene end by 12 bases; junction bases not matched to a gene: 4. CDR1 and CDR2 (germline): PRHDT, FYEKMQ (reference sequence). The CDR3 sequence is 12 residues long. The CDR3 DNA reads as TGTGCCAGCAGTCCAGGACAGGGACCCCTCCACTTT. Translating it yields CASSPGQGPLHF.

This chain connects TRBV29-1 to TRBJ2-1, with TRBD2 identical over 16 bases. With V trimmed by 3 bases and J by 8 bases, 7 bases remained unmatched. This CDR3 is 16 amino acids long. Germline CDR1 SQVTM, CDR2 ANQGSEA. The CDR3 spells CSVEGAGTSGRDEQFF. The CDR3 bases are TGCAGCGTTGAGGGAGCCGGGACTAGCGGGAGGGATGAGCAGTTCTTC.

This clonotype was detected a few times. V usage is TRBV5-1 and J usage is TRBJ2-2, with TRBD2 matching over 8 bases. The ends lost 3 bases at V and 6 bases at J; junction bases unmatched: 10. The germline V gene encodes CDR1 SGHRS and CDR2 YFSETQ. The CDR3 has 16 amino acids. CDR3: CASSSPGLEGAGELFF. Here the CDR3 DNA reads TGCGCCAGCAGCTCACCGGGACTAGAAGGGGCCGGGGAGCTGTTTTTT.

In nucleotides, the CDR3 is TGTGCCAGCAGCCCCGGACAGTACAACTCTGGGGCCAACGTCCTGACTTTC. Protein: CASSPGQYNSGANVLTF. This rearrangement joins TRBV12-3 or TRBV12-4 to TRBJ2-6, with D maybe TRBD1 (6 bases). The CDR3 length is 17 residues. The germline V and J ends were trimmed by 6 bases and 0 bases, with 15 bases remaining between them.

The V call is TRBV12-3 or TRBV12-4, the J call TRBJ1-3; weak D call: TRBD1 (5 bases). The CDR3 contains 14 residues. V lost 3 bases to trimming and J lost 4 bases, with 10 bases between them. The CDR3 is CASSFSRDGNTIYF. The CDR3 bases are TGTGCCAGCAGTTTTTCCAGGGACGGAAACACCATATATTTT.

V gene TRBV25-1 combines with J gene TRBJ2-3; 10 nucleotides match TRBD2. Trimming cost V 7 bases and J 3 bases; bases outside gene matches: 1. This CDR3 contains 13 residues. Germline V gene data show CDR1 as MGHDK and CDR2 as SYGVNS. The chain's CDR3 is CASKGLATDTQYF. CDR3 in DNA: TGTGCCAGCAAGGGACTAGCGACAGATACGCAGTATTTT. Combining the CDR3 with reference TRBV25-1 and TRBJ2-3 gives the whole variable domain EADIYQTPRYLVIGTGKKITLECSQTMGHDKMYWYQQDPGMELHLIHYSYGVNSTEKGDLSSESTVSRIRTEHFPLTLESARPSHTSQYLCASKGLATDTQYFGPGTRLTVL.

This clonotype occurred many times. V usage is TRBV12-3 or TRBV12-4 and J usage is TRBJ1-4; TRBD1 aligns across 10 bases. This CDR3 comprises 13 residues. J was trimmed by 8 bases and V by 4 bases; bases with no gene match: 1. The CDR3 is CASSWDRGEKLFF. CDR3 DNA: TGTGCCAGCAGTTGGGACAGGGGAGAAAAACTGTTTTTT.

This clonotype was counted only a few times. J is TRBJ2-7 and V is TRBV15; D is possibly TRBD2 (7 bases). The CDR3 has 14 amino acids. Deletions cut 5 bases from V and 0 bases from J, with 11 bases between. Germline CDR1 is LNHNV and CDR2 is YYDKDF (reference sequence). The CDR3: CATSAGANSYEQYF. DNA for the CDR3: TGTGCCACCAGCGCGGGGGCAAACTCCTACGAGCAGTACTTC.

There are many counts of this clonotype. The chain carries TRBV28 and TRBJ1-1; TRBD1 matches at 10 bases. This CDR3 is 15 amino acids long. Germline V CDR1 and CDR2: MDHEN, SYDVKM. The J segment lost 5 bases and the V segment lost 5 bases, leaving 8 bases of the junction unmatched. In DNA form, the CDR3 reads TGTGCCAGCAGTACCCGGGACAGGGGTTGGACTGAAGCTTTCTTT. It translates to CASSTRDRGWTEAFF.

The sample holds a few counts of this clonotype. The rearrangement joins TRBV7-9 to TRBJ2-2, with 10 bases lining up with TRBD2. V lost 4 bases, J lost 0 bases, and 5 bases stayed unmatched. This CDR3 is 17 amino acids long. Germline CDR1 reads SEHNR; CDR2 reads FQNEAQ (reference sequence). In DNA, the CDR3 is TGTGCCAGCAGCTCCACTAGCGGGGTTACGAACACCGGGGAGCTGTTTTTT. Translated, it gives CASSSTSGVTNTGELFF. Full variable domain (rest looked up from reference TRBV7-9 and TRBJ2-2): DTGVSQNPRHKITKRGQNVTFRCDPISEHNRLYWYRQTLGQGPEFLTYFQNEAQLEKSRLLSDRFSAERPKGSFSTLEIQRTEQGDSAMYLCASSSTSGVTNTGELFFGEGSRLTVL.

The table lists this clonotype with a few counts. The chain combines TRBV28 with TRBJ1-4, with TRBD1 matching 8 bases. This CDR3 is built from 17 residues. CDR1 and CDR2 from the germline V gene are MDHEN and SYDVKM. Trimming cost V 3 bases and J 4 bases; bases outside gene matches: 10. The CDR3 region has the DNA TGTGCCAGCAGTTTGTACGGCAGGGGGCCCAGTAATGAAAAACTGTTTTTT. It encodes CASSLYGRGPSNEKLFF.

This clonotype was recorded a few times. This could be a read error, since a much larger clone is one nucleotide away. The gene calls are TRBV30 and TRBJ1-1; the D gene is possibly TRBD1 (6 bases). CDR3 size: 12 residues. V lost 8 bases to trimming and J lost 11 bases, with 21 bases between them. Germline CDR1 and CDR2: GTSNPN and SVGIG (reference sequence). CDR3 DNA sequence: TGTGCCGGGAACGCAGGGGAGGGATCGGCTTTCTTT. Protein product: CAGNAGEGSAFF.

The CDR3 DNA is TGTGCCAGCAGTGAGGTAGCGGACACCAAGGACGAGCAGTACTTC. Protein sequence: CASSEVADTKDEQYF. The chain carries TRBV6-1 and TRBJ2-7, with a weak D call TRBD2 (6 bases). The CDR3 contains 15 residues. Deletions cut 3 bases from V and 5 bases from J, with 17 bases between. The V gene's germline CDR1 is MNHNS and CDR2 SASEGT.

The chain carries TRBV20-1 and TRBJ2-7; 7 nucleotides line up with TRBD1. This CDR3 region has 14 residues. Germline V lookup: CDR1 DFQATT, CDR2 SNEGSKA (reference sequence). J lost 2 bases, V lost 1 base, and 5 bases had no gene match. The CDR3 coding sequence is TGCAGTGCTAGAGTATGGGACAGTCCCTACGAGCAGTACTTC. Protein sequence: CSARVWDSPYEQYF.

About this clonotype itself: One end of the junction does not line up with germline, which may come from a read error. The chain links TRBV7-7 to TRBJ2-1; tentatively, D is TRBD1 (5 bases). This CDR3 is 13 amino acids long. CDR1 and CDR2 from the germline V gene are SSHAT and FNYEAQ (reference sequence). CDR3 in DNA: TGTGCTAGCAGCTTACAGGAGCGAAATGAGCAGTTCTTC. Translation: CASSLQERNEQFF.

There are a few counts of this clonotype. This chain uses TRBV3-1 with TRBJ2-4; 8 bases match TRBD1. CDR1 is LGHDT and CDR2 is YNNKEL in the germline V gene (reference sequence). The J segment lost 0 bases and the V segment lost 0 bases, leaving 4 bases of the junction unmatched. This CDR3 spans 17 amino acids. CDR3 in amino acids: CASSQEGQALAKNIQYF. CDR3 nucleotide sequence: TGTGCCAGCAGCCAAGAGGGACAGGCGTTAGCCAAAAACATTCAGTACTTC.

This clonotype was counted ten times or more. The chain recombines TRBV7-2 with TRBJ2-5; D perhaps matches TRBD2 (5 bases). Trimming shortened V by 0 bases and J by 5 bases, and 16 bases separated the two germline ends. This CDR3 has 16 amino acids. CDR1 is SGHTA, CDR2 FQGNSA, per germline. The DNA for the CDR3 is TGTGCCAGCAGCTTAGCGAGTGAGGGCGGTTGGGAGACCCAGTACTTC. This codes for CASSLASEGGWETQYF.

This sequence joins TRBV14 and TRBJ2-3, with D possibly TRBD2 on 5 matching bases. The CDR3 is 13 amino acids. Germline V gene sequence: CDR1 SGHDN, CDR2 FVKESK. Between the trimmed V and J ends, which lost 7 bases and 0 bases, there was a span of 8 bases. The CDR3 region has the DNA TGTGCCAGCACAGCGGTTAGCACAGATACGCAGTATTTT. This gives the protein CASTAVSTDTQYF.

The table lists this clonotype with a few counts. This sequence joins TRBV5-1 and TRBJ2-5; D remains unclear. The germline V and J ends were trimmed by 2 bases and 2 bases, with 10 bases remaining between them. CDR1 and CDR2 from the germline V gene are SGHRS and YFSETQ. The length of the CDR3 is 14 residues. This chain's CDR3 is CASSFLSLQETQYF. The CDR3 coding sequence is TGCGCCAGCAGCTTTCTATCCCTTCAAGAGACCCAGTACTTC.